The rows below give T cell receptor beta chains drawn from one sample of a study of shared clonotypes between healthy human individuals. Profiled with immunoSEQ multiplex PCR; TCRdb holds only in-frame clones, not every one. The sample includes about 1.1 million clones, around 78% of them seen just once. Material: memory CD4+ T cells from PBMCs. The receptors shown here come from a man aged 18-30 years in good health. Some clones in this sample may be carry-over from other donors' samples. The CDR3 runs from the conserved cysteine through the conserved F or W. A D gene is named only where the DNA matches it firmly. Size tells how often a clone was seen (once, few, many) or the class of an expanded clone, and some rows leave it out.

J,D,size,V,CDR3,DNA
TRBJ1-2,NA,once,TRBV7-9,CASSLSAGNYGYTF,TGTGCCAGCAGCTTATCGGCAGGGAACTATGGCTACACCTTC
TRBJ2-7,TRBD2,NA,TRBV6-6,CASSGSGISSYEQYF,TGTGCCAGCAGCGGTAGCGGGATCAGCTCCTACGAGCAGTACTTC
TRBJ2-3,NA,NA,TRBV11-2,CASSLEEDTQYF,TGTGCCAGCAGCTTGGAAGAAGATACGCAGTATTTT
TRBJ2-7,NA,NA,TRBV18,CASSPPRGWNEQYF,TGTGCCAGCTCACCACCAAGGGGATGGAACGAGCAGTACTTC
TRBJ1-4,NA,NA,TRBV4-3,CASSQVLFRQTNEKLFF,TGCGCCAGCAGCCAAGTGTTGTTCCGACAGACTAATGAAAAACTGTTTTTT
TRBJ2-4,TRBD1,NA,TRBV27,CASLTGTGGDIQYF,TGTGCCAGCCTTACAGGGACAGGGGGAGACATTCAGTACTTC
TRBJ2-1,NA,once,TRBV9,CASSVGGGAYSYNEQFF,TGTGCCAGCAGCGTAGGAGGCGGGGCGTACTCCTACAATGAGCAGTTCTTC
TRBJ2-2,NA,once,TRBV11-2,CASSLEGVANTGELFF,TGTGCCAGCAGCTTAGAAGGGGTCGCGAACACCGGGGAGCTGTTTTTT
TRBJ1-3,NA,NA,TRBV28,CASRGHRGSGNTIYF,TGTGCCAGCCGGGGACATCGAGGCTCTGGAAACACCATATATTTT
TRBJ2-5,TRBD1,once,TRBV28,CASGTGRFFRDGVETQYF,TGTGCCAGCGGGACAGGGCGCTTTTTTCGGGACGGGGTTGAGACCCAGTACTTC
TRBJ2-3,NA,NA,TRBV5-1,CASSPPGATDTQYF,TGCGCCAGCAGCCCCCCGGGGGCCACAGATACGCAGTATTTT
TRBJ2-2,NA,NA,TRBV9,CASSPRHANTGELFF,TGTGCCAGCAGCCCCAGACACGCGAACACCGGGGAGCTGTTTTTT
TRBJ2-1,TRBD2,NA,TRBV5-8,CASSRLAGVDNEQFF,TGTGCCAGCAGCCGACTAGCGGGAGTTGACAATGAGCAGTTCTTC
TRBJ2-5,NA,NA,TRBV7-2,CASSPGRHQETQYF,TGTGCCAGCAGCCCGGGGCGGCACCAAGAGACCCAGTACTTC
TRBJ1-6,NA,NA,TRBV15,CATSREHSNSPLHF,TGTGCCACCAGCAGAGAGCATTCTAATTCACCCCTCCACTTT
TRBJ1-1,NA,NA,TRBV12-5,CASGLPYTEAFF,TGTGCTAGTGGTTTGCCCTACACTGAAGCTTTCTTT
TRBJ1-2,NA,NA,TRBV13,CASSLGWSRIPNYGYTF,TGTGCCAGCAGCTTAGGCTGGTCGAGAATACCTAACTATGGCTACACCTTC
TRBJ1-2,NA,few,TRBV4-3,CASSQYGYTF,TGCGCCAGCAGCCAATATGGCTACACCTTC
TRBJ2-4,NA,many,TRBV27,CASSLFSGAKNIQYF,TGTGCCAGCAGTTTATTTTCGGGAGCCAAAAACATTCAGTACTTC
TRBJ2-1,TRBD2,NA,TRBV29-1,CSVASKLRGGNEQFF,TGCAGCGTTGCCTCAAAACTACGGGGGGGCAATGAGCAGTTCTTC
TRBJ1-6,NA,NA,TRBV25-1,CASSVDGNSPLHF,TGTGCCAGCAGTGTAGACGGTAATTCACCCCTCCACTTT
TRBJ2-2,TRBD1,NA,TRBV4-3,CASSQDGRGRGELFF,TGCGCCAGCAGCCAAGACGGCAGGGGGCGGGGGGAGCTGTTTTTT
TRBJ2-5,NA,NA,TRBV5-1,CASSLGLTRQETQYF,TGCGCCAGCAGCTTAGGACTGACTCGCCAAGAGACCCAGTACTTC
TRBJ1-4,NA,NA,TRBV5-1,CASSLTSANEKLFF,TGCGCCAGCAGCCTGACCTCTGCCAATGAAAAACTGTTTTTT
TRBJ1-1,NA,NA,TRBV28,CASSLWTGDTEAFF,TGTGCCAGCAGTTTATGGACGGGGGACACTGAAGCTTTCTTT
TRBJ1-4,NA,once,TRBV15,CATSRDYGEADEKLFF,TGTGCCACCAGCAGAGATTACGGGGAAGCAGATGAAAAACTGTTTTTT
TRBJ2-1,NA,NA,TRBV29-1,CSVGGYNEQFF,TGCAGCGTTGGGGGTTACAATGAGCAGTTCTTC
TRBJ2-3,TRBD1,NA,TRBV11-2,CASSQAQTGGTDTQYF,TGTGCCAGCAGCCAAGCACAGACAGGGGGCACGGATACGCAGTATTTT